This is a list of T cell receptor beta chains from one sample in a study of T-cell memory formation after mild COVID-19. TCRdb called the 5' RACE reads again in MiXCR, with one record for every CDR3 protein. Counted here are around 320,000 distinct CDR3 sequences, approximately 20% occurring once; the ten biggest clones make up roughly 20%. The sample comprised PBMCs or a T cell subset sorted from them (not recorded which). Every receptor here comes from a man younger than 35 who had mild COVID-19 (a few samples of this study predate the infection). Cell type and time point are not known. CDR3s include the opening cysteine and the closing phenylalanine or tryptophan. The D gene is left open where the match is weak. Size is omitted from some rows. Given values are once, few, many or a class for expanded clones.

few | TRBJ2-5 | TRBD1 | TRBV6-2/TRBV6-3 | CASSLVRGSSNQETQYF | TGTGCCAGCAGTCTCGTCAGGGGGAGTAGTAACCAAGAGACCCAGTACTTC
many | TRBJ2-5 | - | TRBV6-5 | CASSYEGKSQETQYF | TGTGCCAGCAGTTACGAAGGGAAATCCCAAGAGACCCAGTACTTC
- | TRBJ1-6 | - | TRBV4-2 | CASSQDSRGGSPLHF | TGTGCCAGCAGCCAAGATAGTAGGGGGGGCTCACCCCTCCACTTT
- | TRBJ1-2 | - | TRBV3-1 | CASSPRGNNYGYTF | TGTGCCAGCAGCCCCCGGGGGAATAACTATGGCTACACCTTC
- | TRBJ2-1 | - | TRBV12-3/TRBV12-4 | CASTLSPLAGAYNEQFF | TGTGCCAGCACCCTATCCCCTCTCGCGGGGGCTTACAATGAGCAGTTCTTC
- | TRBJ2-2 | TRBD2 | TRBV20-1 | CSAKGLAGVPNTGELFF | TGCAGTGCTAAAGGACTAGCGGGGGTCCCGAACACCGGGGAGCTGTTTTTT
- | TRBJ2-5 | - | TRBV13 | CASSPIRNQETQYF | TGTGCCAGCAGCCCTATACGGAACCAAGAGACCCAGTACTTC
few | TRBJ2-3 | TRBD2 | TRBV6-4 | CASSAGLATDTQYF | TGTGCCAGCAGCGCGGGACTAGCGACAGATACGCAGTATTTT
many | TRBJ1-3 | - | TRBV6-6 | CASSYSGGNTIYF | TGTGCCAGCAGTTACTCAGGTGGAAACACCATATATTTT
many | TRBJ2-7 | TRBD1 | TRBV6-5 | CASSYSTGSSYEQYF | TGTGCCAGCAGTTACTCGACAGGGAGCTCCTACGAGCAGTACTTC
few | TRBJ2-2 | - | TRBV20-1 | CSARVRGRGNTGELFF | TGCAGTGCTAGAGTTCGGGGGCGCGGGAACACCGGGGAGCTGTTTTTT
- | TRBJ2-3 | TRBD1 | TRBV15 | CATSRVDRGGDTQYF | TGTGCCACCAGCAGAGTTGACAGGGGGGGAGATACGCAGTATTTT
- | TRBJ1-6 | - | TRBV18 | CASSPLSGASSSYNSPLHF | TGTGCCAGCTCACCATTATCAGGGGCCAGTAGCTCCTATAATTCACCCCTCCACTTT
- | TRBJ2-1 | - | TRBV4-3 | CASSQGLEQFF | TGCGCCAGCAGCCAAGGATTGGAGCAGTTCTTC
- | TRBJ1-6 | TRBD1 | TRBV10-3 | CATSRGQGNSPLHF | TGTGCCACCAGTCGAGGACAGGGGAATTCACCCCTCCACTTT
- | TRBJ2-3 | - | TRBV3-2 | CASSQECGDSTDTQYF | TGTGCCAGCAGCCAAGAGTGCGGGGATAGCACAGATACGCAGTATTTT
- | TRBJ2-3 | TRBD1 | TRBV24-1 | CATSDVSRTGSTDTQYF | TGTGCCACCAGTGATGTCTCACGGACAGGGAGCACAGATACGCAGTATTTT
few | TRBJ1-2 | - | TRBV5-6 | CASSLWEGGYTF | TGTGCCAGCAGCTTATGGGAGGGCGGCTACACCTTC
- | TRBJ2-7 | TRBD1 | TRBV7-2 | CASSSGPGGVEQYF | TGTGCCAGCAGCTCGGGACCAGGGGGAGTCGAGCAGTACTTC
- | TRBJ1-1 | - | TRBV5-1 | CASSLLGEGAEAFF | TGCGCCAGCAGCTTGTTGGGGGAGGGGGCTGAAGCTTTCTTT
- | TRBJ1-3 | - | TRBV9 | CASSPNLEPTIYF | TGTGCCAGCAGCCCCAATCTGGAACCCACCATATATTTT
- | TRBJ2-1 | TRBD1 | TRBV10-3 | CAIRTGTGGANEQFF | TGTGCCATCAGGACCGGGACAGGTGGGGCGAATGAGCAGTTCTTC
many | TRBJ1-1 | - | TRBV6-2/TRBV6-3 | CASSYSFNSVGIETEAFF | TGTGCCAGCAGTTATTCGTTTAATTCGGTGGGAATCGAAACTGAAGCTTTCTTT
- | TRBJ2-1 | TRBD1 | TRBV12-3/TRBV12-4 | CASSPTGVNEQFF | TGTGCCAGCAGTCCCACAGGGGTCAATGAGCAGTTCTTC
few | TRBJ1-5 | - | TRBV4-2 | CASSQDIRRAYSNQPQHF | TGTGCCAGCAGCCAAGATATCAGGAGGGCTTATAGCAATCAGCCCCAGCATTTT
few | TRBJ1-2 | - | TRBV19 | CASSKDTSGRRYGYTF | TGTGCCAGTAGTAAGGATACGTCAGGAAGGCGGTATGGCTACACCTTC
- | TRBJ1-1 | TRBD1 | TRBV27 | CASILTGGNTEAFF | TGTGCCAGCATCTTGACAGGGGGGAACACTGAAGCTTTCTTT
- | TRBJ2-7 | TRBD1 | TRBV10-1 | CASSESGQGFHEQYF | TGCGCCAGCAGTGAGTCGGGACAGGGGTTTCACGAGCAGTACTTC
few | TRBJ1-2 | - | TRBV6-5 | CATQEGSYGYTF | TGTGCCACCCAGGAGGGGTCCTATGGCTACACCTTC
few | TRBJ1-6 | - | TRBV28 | CASSLGSQEPLHF | TGTGCCAGCAGTTTAGGTAGTCAGGAACCCCTCCACTTT
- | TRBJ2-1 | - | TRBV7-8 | CASSYTRVGLLRPIPEQFF | TGTGCCAGCAGCTATACAAGGGTAGGCCTACTAAGGCCTATCCCCGAGCAGTTCTTC
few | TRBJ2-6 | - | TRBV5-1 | CASSARSGANVLTF | TGCGCCAGCAGCGCGCGCTCTGGGGCCAACGTCCTGACTTTC
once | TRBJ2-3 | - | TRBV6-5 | CASSRFGADHSTDTQYF | TGTGCCAGCAGCCGATTCGGGGCAGACCATAGCACAGATACGCAGTATTTT
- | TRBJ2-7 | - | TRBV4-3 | CASSQVASEAYEQYF | TGCGCCAGCAGCCAAGTGGCCAGCGAGGCCTACGAGCAGTACTTC
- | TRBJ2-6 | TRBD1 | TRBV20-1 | CSWLTGAGANVLTF | TGCAGTTGGCTGACAGGGGCTGGGGCCAACGTCCTGACTTTC
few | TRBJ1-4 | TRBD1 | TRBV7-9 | CASSGRTGRQEKLFF | TGTGCCAGCAGCGGACGGACAGGTCGGCAGGAAAAACTGTTTTTT
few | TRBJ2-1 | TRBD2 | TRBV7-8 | CASSSRTSGELGEQFF | TGTGCCAGCAGCTCCAGGACTAGCGGGGAGCTCGGTGAGCAGTTCTTC
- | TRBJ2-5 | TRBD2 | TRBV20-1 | CSASDLGRGETQYF | TGCAGTGCTAGTGATCTGGGGAGGGGAGAGACCCAGTACTTC
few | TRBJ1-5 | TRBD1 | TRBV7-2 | CASSSRGRSQPQHF | TGTGCCAGCAGCTCCAGGGGGCGCAGTCAGCCCCAGCATTTT
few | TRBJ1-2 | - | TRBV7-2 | CASSLEYQGQTTHLDGYTF | TGTGCCAGCAGCTTAGAGTACCAGGGCCAAACTACGCACTTGGATGGCTACACCTTC
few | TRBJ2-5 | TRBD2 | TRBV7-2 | CASSFRLADQETQYF | TGTGCCAGCAGCTTTCGGCTAGCGGACCAAGAGACCCAGTACTTC
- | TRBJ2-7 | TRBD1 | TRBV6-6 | CASSYPGTGGFHEQYF | TGTGCCAGCAGTTACCCCGGGACAGGAGGCTTCCACGAGCAGTACTTC
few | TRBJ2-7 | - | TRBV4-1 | CASSQDTGSPYEQYF | TGCGCCAGCAGCCAAGATACAGGGAGCCCCTACGAGCAGTACTTC
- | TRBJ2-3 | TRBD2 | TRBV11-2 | CASSSGLAVTTDTQYF | TGTGCCAGCAGCTCGGGACTAGCGGTTACCACAGATACGCAGTATTTT
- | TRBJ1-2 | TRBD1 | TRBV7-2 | CASSSPDRGIYGYTF | TGTGCCAGCAGCTCGCCGGACAGGGGGATCTATGGCTACACCTTC
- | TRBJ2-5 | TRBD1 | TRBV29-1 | CSVGDRVGETQYF | TGCAGCGTGGGGGACAGGGTCGGAGAGACCCAGTACTTC
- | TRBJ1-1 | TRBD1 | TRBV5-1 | CASSLSGQGANTEAFF | TGCGCCAGCAGCTTGAGCGGACAGGGGGCGAACACTGAAGCTTTCTTT
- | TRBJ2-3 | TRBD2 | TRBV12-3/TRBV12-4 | CASSLAGGPVDTQYF | TGTGCCAGCAGTCTAGCGGGGGGGCCTGTAGATACGCAGTATTTT
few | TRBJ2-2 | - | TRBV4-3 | CASSQVGPNTGELFF | TGCGCCAGCAGCCAAGTGGGACCGAACACCGGGGAGCTGTTTTTT
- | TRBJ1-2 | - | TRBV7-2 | CASSDILGTTGYTF | TGTGCCAGCAGCGACATCTTAGGGACGACCGGCTACACCTTC
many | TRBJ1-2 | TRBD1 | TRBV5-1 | CASSTGDRDGYTF | TGCGCCAGCAGCACAGGGGACCGGGATGGCTACACCTTC
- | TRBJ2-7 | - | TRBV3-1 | CASSQEYKSYEQYF | TGTGCCAGCAGCCAAGAATACAAATCCTACGAGCAGTACTTC
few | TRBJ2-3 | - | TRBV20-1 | CSAVRPPYITDTQYF | TGCAGTGCTGTCCGGCCTCCATATATCACAGATACGCAGTATTTT
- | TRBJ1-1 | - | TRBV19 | CASSWELNTEAFF | TGTGCCAGTAGTTGGGAATTGAACACTGAAGCTTTCTTT
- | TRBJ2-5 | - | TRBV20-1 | CSAAPGVETQYF | TGCAGTGCCGCCCCAGGGGTGGAGACCCAGTACTTC
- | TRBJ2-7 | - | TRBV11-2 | CASSVDGEQYF | TGTGCCAGCAGCGTCGACGGCGAGCAGTACTTC
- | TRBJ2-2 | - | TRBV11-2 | CASRLGPGTYLTGELFF | TGTGCCAGCAGGTTAGGGCCGGGGACATACCTCACCGGGGAGCTGTTTTTT
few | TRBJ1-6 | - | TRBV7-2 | CASSFIMGNSPLHF | TGTGCCAGCAGCTTCATTATGGGGAATTCACCCCTCCACTTT
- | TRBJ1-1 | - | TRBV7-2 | CASSPSRGDTEAFF | TGTGCCAGCAGCCCCTCTCGGGGAGACACTGAAGCTTTCTTT